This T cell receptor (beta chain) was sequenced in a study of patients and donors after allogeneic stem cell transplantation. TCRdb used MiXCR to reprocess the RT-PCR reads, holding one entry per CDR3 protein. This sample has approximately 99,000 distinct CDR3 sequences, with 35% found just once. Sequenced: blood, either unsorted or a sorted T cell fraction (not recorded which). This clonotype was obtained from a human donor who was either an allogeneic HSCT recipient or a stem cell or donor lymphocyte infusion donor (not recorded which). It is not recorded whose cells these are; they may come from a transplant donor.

This chain's CDR3 is CASSPQGGGTGELFF. DNA for the CDR3: TGTGCCAGCAGTCCCCAGGGAGGGGGCACCGGGGAGCTGTTTTTT. V is TRBV2 and J is TRBJ2-2, with D tentatively TRBD2 (7 bases). Trimming cost V 5 bases and J 4 bases, with 14 bases left between them. Germline lookup yields CDR1 SNHLY and CDR2 FYNNEI. The CDR3 consists of 15 residues.